Presented here are 8 T cell receptor beta chains from one specimen sequenced in a study of long-term antiretroviral therapy in people with HIV. It was version v3.0 of the immunoSEQ assay that was run at survey level. Sequencing used immunoSEQ multiplex PCR; TCRdb keeps in-frame clones, though not all of them. The table includes about 25,000 clones, around 80% detected once. This specimen consisted of unsorted PBMCs, obtained 0.5 years after starting antiretroviral therapy. These receptors originate from a woman aged 40 to 49 with HIV.

The chain joins TRBV6-5 to TRBJ1-2; D ambiguous. The CDR3 is 11 amino acids. The germline V gene encodes CDR1 MNHEY and CDR2 SVGAGI. Deletions cut 8 bases from V and 2 bases from J, with 6 bases between. The CDR3 coding sequence is TGTGCCAGCCGCCAAAACTATGGCTACACCTTC. It translates to CASRQNYGYTF.

The CDR3 region is CASSGVPYEQYF. Written as DNA, the CDR3 is TGTGCCAGCAGCGGGGTTCCCTACGAGCAGTACTTC. V gene TRBV14 combines with J gene TRBJ2-7; no clear D. Germline-derived CDR1 and CDR2 are SGHDN and FVKESK. Trimming pared 5 bases from V and 2 bases from J, leaving 7 bases between. The CDR3 sequence is 12 residues long.

The rearrangement links TRBV29-1 to TRBJ1-1, with a possible D match to TRBD1 (6 bases). Per germline, CDR1 SQVTM and CDR2 ANQGSEA. The V and J ends lost 0 bases and 11 bases respectively, with 16 bases between them. The length of the CDR3 is 13 residues. In DNA, the CDR3 is TGCAGCGTTGAAGAACAGGGCGCCCCCGGGGCTTTCTTT. Translated, it gives CSVEEQGAPGAFF.

The chain employs TRBV29-1 and TRBJ1-1; the D is unclear. The CDR3 has 14 amino acids. V dropped 5 bases and J dropped 4 bases, with 17 bases sitting between them. In germline, CDR1 is SQVTM, CDR2 ANQGSEA. DNA of the CDR3: TGCAGCGTTAATTCTGGGCGGTTGAGCACTGAAGCTTTCTTT. It yields the protein CSVNSGRLSTEAFF.

This chain uses TRBV13 with TRBJ1-1; D gene unclear. The length of the CDR3 is 16 residues. CDR1 and CDR2 (germline): PRHDT, FYEKMQ (reference sequence). Trimming took off 0 bases at V and 7 bases at J, with 18 bases between the two ends. The CDR3 nucleotides are TGTGCCAGCAGCTTAGGGGGAGGCTTTCGGTTTGGTGAAGCTTTCTTT. Amino acid sequence: CASSLGGGFRFGEAFF.

This clone appeared a single time. The chain joins TRBV28 to TRBJ1-5; D might be TRBD1 (6 bases). The CDR3 is made up of 14 amino acids. V lost 6 bases and J 10 bases, leaving 19 bases between the germline ends. Per germline, CDR1 MDHEN and CDR2 SYDVKM. In nucleotides, the CDR3 is TGTGCCAGCAGACAACAGGGTGGACCCGCTCCCCAGCATTTT. Its protein is CASRQQGGPAPQHF.

The rearrangement uses TRBV10-3 and TRBJ1-1, with TRBD1 identical over 7 bases. J was trimmed by 7 bases and V by 3 bases; bases with no gene match: 2. The CDR3 covers 12 residues. Germline V gene lookup returns CDR1 ENHRY and CDR2 SYGVKD. CDR3 sequence: CAISEGTDEAFF. The CDR3 DNA reads as TGTGCCATCAGTGAAGGGACAGATGAAGCTTTCTTT.

This clone is a singleton in its sample. The chain uses TRBV4-3 and TRBJ2-1; a weak D match, TRBD2 (6 bases). This CDR3 is built from 13 residues. Trimming stripped 5 bases from V and 3 bases from J, with 8 bases between. Germline-derived CDR1 and CDR2 are LGHNA and YSLEER. In nucleotides, the CDR3 is TGCGCCAGCAGCAAGGGACTCTACAATGAGCAGTTCTTC. Translated, it gives CASSKGLYNEQFF.